The source of this T cell receptor beta chain is a study of T cells in women clearing cervical HPV infection. About the research overall: Case blood drawn at lesion detection; control blood after infection cleared. Cases' blood sampling followed lesion detection by median around 23 weeks (90 to 200).

Study-wide results and limits: CIN3+ cases had significantly higher TCR repertoire richness than controls, but evenness did not differ.

CDR3 size: 15 residues. CDR1 is LNHDA, CDR2 SQIVND, per germline (reference sequence). All participants had a single incident cervical HPV16 infection, and prevalent HPV16 infections were excluded. Worth noting for this clone: The antigen is unknown. The read ends 3 residues early relative to the CDR3; the germline J gene fills the gap.

Method: immunoSEQ multiplex PCR; TCRdb's copy keeps in-frame clones and lacks some. Its listing shows approximately 33,000 clones. This receptor was obtained from a woman aged 18 to 75 with a cervical HPV16 infection that either progressed to CIN3+ or cleared (not recorded which). Input material: blood buffy coat. J is TRBJ1-1 and V is TRBV19, with 10 nucleotides matching TRBD1. CDR3 in amino acids: CASRLLGQGDEEAFF. The part of the CDR3 DNA that was read is TGTGCCAGTAGGTTGCTCGGACAGGGGGACGAGGAA. Together with reference TRBV19 and TRBJ1-1, the CDR3 gives the full variable domain: DGGITQSPKYLFRKEGQNVTLSCEQNLNHDAMYWYRQDPGQGLRLIYYSQIVNDFQKGDIAEGYSVSREKKESFPLTVTSAQKNPTAFYLCASRLLGQGDEEAFFGQGTRLTVV.